A selection of T cell receptor beta chains follows, all from one sample in a study of blood T cells in healthy people across ages. A single record per CDR3 protein comes from TCRdb applying MiXCR to the 5' RACE reads. There are roughly 1.5 million distinct CDR3 sequences in the sample; 35% to 45% occur only once, and 4% lies in the top ten. Sequenced material: blood. These receptors all come from a woman aged 18-30 years in good health. Each CDR3 is given with its conserved first and last residue. A D gene is named only where the DNA matches it firmly. Some rows mark clone size as missing; the rest say once, few, many or name a class of expanded clone.

size	J	V	D	DNA	CDR3
-	TRBJ1-1	TRBV9	-	TGTGCCAGCAGCGTAGTGCGGCAGGGTTGGACTGAAGCTTTCTTT	CASSVVRQGWTEAFF
-	TRBJ2-1	TRBV12-3/TRBV12-4	TRBD1	TGTGCCAGCACCCTGGGACAGAGCAATGAGCAGTTCTTC	CASTLGQSNEQFF
once	TRBJ2-7	TRBV3-1	TRBD2	TGTGCCAGCAGCCGCGCCCTAGCGGGGTACGGTTACGAGCAGTACTTC	CASSRALAGYGYEQYF
many	TRBJ2-7	TRBV20-1	TRBD2	TGCAGTGCGGGGAGGGACTTGAGCTCCTACGAGCAGTACTTC	CSAGRDLSSYEQYF
few	TRBJ1-1	TRBV4-3	-	TGCGCCAGCAGCCAAGAAGCGGGACTGAACACTGAAGCTTTCTTT	CASSQEAGLNTEAFF
few	TRBJ1-5	TRBV12-3/TRBV12-4	-	TGTGCCAGCAGGACTGGGGGTCAGCCCCAGCATTTT	CASRTGGQPQHF
-	TRBJ2-7	TRBV6-6	TRBD1	TGTGCCAGCAGTTACCAGGGGGACAGGGGGCTTTACGAGCAGTACTTC	CASSYQGDRGLYEQYF
few	TRBJ1-2	TRBV7-2	-	TGCGCCAGCAGCTCTGACAGCAACAACTATGGCTACACCTTC	CASSSDSNNYGYTF
few	TRBJ1-2	TRBV20-1	TRBD1	TGCAGTGCTAGTAACAGGGGACCCTATGGCTACACCTTC	CSASNRGPYGYTF
-	TRBJ2-1	TRBV6-4	-	TGTGCCAGCAGTGACTCCGCTCTTAGCTCCTACAATGAGCAGTTCTTC	CASSDSALSSYNEQFF
few	TRBJ2-5	TRBV4-1	-	TGCGCCAGCTCCCAGCTCCGACAGTCTCGGGAGACCCAGTACTTC	CASSQLRQSRETQYF
few	TRBJ2-3	TRBV4-3	-	TGCGCCAGCAGCCAAGATAAAACGGCGTACGGCACAGATACGCAGTATTTT	CASSQDKTAYGTDTQYF
-	TRBJ2-4	TRBV7-2	-	TGTGCCAGCAGCGTAAATATGGGGGTTGGGGAGCAGTACTTC	CASSVNMGVGEQYF
-	TRBJ2-5	TRBV4-1	-	TGCGCCAGCAGCCAGTGGCTAGAAGAGACCCAGTACTTC	CASSQWLEETQYF
-	TRBJ2-1	TRBV10-3	TRBD1	TGTGCCATCAGTGAGATCCAGGGACAGCCTTACAATGAGCAGTTCTTC	CAISEIQGQPYNEQFF
-	TRBJ2-5	TRBV3-1	TRBD2	TGTGCCAGCAGCCAAGGGTCTAGCGGGAGGGAGACCCAGTACTTC	CASSQGSSGRETQYF
few	TRBJ2-3	TRBV14	-	TGTGCCAGCAGCCAAGATGCGGCACTAGCAACAGATACGCAGTATTTT	CASSQDAALATDTQYF
once	TRBJ2-2	TRBV7-3	TRBD2	TGTGCCAGCAGCTTAATGGCTAGCGGGAACACCGGGGAGCTGTTTTTT	CASSLMASGNTGELFF
-	TRBJ2-5	TRBV28	-	TGTGCCAGTAGTCCCCGGGACAATCTTCAAGAGACCCAGTACTTC	CASSPRDNLQETQYF
-	TRBJ2-3	TRBV12-3/TRBV12-4	TRBD2	TGTGCCAGCAGCTGGACTAGCGGGGGGACTAGCACAGATACGGAGTATTTT	CASSWTSGGTSTDTEYF
-	TRBJ1-1	TRBV29-1	-	TGCAGCGGTTCAATGCGGACGGCGAACACTGAAGCTTTCTTT	CSGSMRTANTEAFF
-	TRBJ2-4	TRBV7-9	-	TGTGCCAGCAGCTTAGTCAGCCTAATGGACATTCAGTACTTC	CASSLVSLMDIQYF
once	TRBJ1-5	TRBV28	-	TGTGCCAGCAGTTTCCAGGGTGGCAATCGGCCCCAGCATTTT	CASSFQGGNRPQHF
-	TRBJ2-7	TRBV7-3	-	TGTGCCAGCAGCCTCTCGGCTCTGGCGGGTTACGCTAACCCCTACGAGCAGTACTTC	CASSLSALAGYANPYEQYF
-	TRBJ1-4	TRBV12-3/TRBV12-4	-	TGTGCCAGCAGTTTAAACGGCAGGGGCAATGAAAAACTGTTTTTT	CASSLNGRGNEKLFF
-	TRBJ1-1	TRBV4-3	-	TGCGCCAGCAGCCAAGATCGTGGCGCAGCTATGGACACTGAAGCTTTCTTT	CASSQDRGAAMDTEAFF
few	TRBJ1-2	TRBV5-1	-	TGCGCCAGCAGCTTGGGCCCACCCAACTATGGCTACACCTTC	CASSLGPPNYGYTF
-	TRBJ2-1	TRBV12-3/TRBV12-4	TRBD2	TGTGCCAGCAGTTCACCGGGACTAGCGGCTTGCAATGAGCAGTTCTTC	CASSSPGLAACNEQFF
-	TRBJ2-7	TRBV12-3/TRBV12-4	-	TGTGCCAGCAGGACGGGAGCCGAGCAGTACTTC	CASRTGAEQYF
-	TRBJ2-6	TRBV7-9	-	TGTGCCACCCGACAGCCTGGGGCCAACGTCCTGACTTTC	CATRQPGANVLTF
-	TRBJ2-1	TRBV6-5	TRBD2	TGTGCCGGCAGTTACTGGACTAGCGATGAGCAGTTCTTC	CAGSYWTSDEQFF
many	TRBJ2-5	TRBV4-2	-	TGTGCCAGCAGCCAAGTAACAGAGACCCAGTACTTC	CASSQVTETQYF